Listed below are T cell receptor beta chains from one sample, sequenced in a study of blood T cell repertoires in COVID-19. Assay used: immunoSEQ multiplex PCR; TCRdb lists only in-frame clones, some missing. In the table there are about 300,000 clones, just under 90% of which are singletons. Sequenced sample: peripheral blood. These receptors were obtained from a woman aged 30 to 39 with COVID-19, enrolled during active disease. The CDR3 runs from the conserved cysteine through the conserved F or W. The D gene is left open where the match is weak. Size tells how often a clone was seen (once, few, many) or the class of an expanded clone, and some rows leave it out.

TRBV29-1	TRBD2	13	few	TRBJ2-7	CSATVTSVYEQYF	TGCAGCGCCACGGTGACTAGCGTCTACGAGCAGTACTTC
TRBV6-5	TRBD2	15	-	TRBJ2-5	CASSYSGGGQETQYF	TGTGCCAGCAGTTACTCGGGCGGGGGCCAAGAGACCCAGTACTTC
TRBV27	-	15	once	TRBJ2-6	CASSSPSSGANVLTF	TGTGCCAGCAGTTCTCCCAGCTCTGGGGCCAACGTCCTGACTTTC
TRBV11-3	-	16	once	TRBJ1-1	CASSPQGSTGRTEAFF	TGTGCCAGCAGCCCCCAGGGGTCGACAGGCCGCACTGAAGCTTTCTTT
TRBV2	-	12	-	TRBJ1-2	CASSEDKYGYTF	TGTGCCAGCAGTGAAGATAAATATGGCTACACCTTC
TRBV6-5	TRBD1	14	-	TRBJ1-1	CASGTGFRGTEAFF	TGTGCCAGCGGGACAGGGTTCAGGGGCACTGAAGCTTTCTTT
TRBV7-2	-	16	-	TRBJ2-7	CASSLRSLARIYEQYF	TGTGCCAGCAGCTTACGGTCCCTAGCCCGGATCTACGAGCAGTACTTC
TRBV14	-	15	-	TRBJ2-2	CASSQVRGSTGELFF	TGTGCCAGCAGCCAAGTGAGGGGGAGCACCGGGGAGCTGTTTTTT
TRBV19	TRBD1	17	-	TRBJ2-4	CASAARTGTLAKNIQYF	TGTGCCAGTGCCGCCCGGACAGGGACTTTAGCCAAAAACATTCAGTACTTC
TRBV11-3	-	15	-	TRBJ1-2	CASSSWQGPNYGYTF	TGTGCCAGCAGCTCTTGGCAGGGCCCTAACTATGGCTACACCTTC
TRBV6-5	TRBD1	13	-	TRBJ2-1	CASSPGQNNEQFF	TGTGCCAGCAGCCCGGGACAGAACAATGAGCAGTTCTTC
TRBV30	-	14	-	TRBJ2-7	CAWSIGGGGYEQYF	TGTGCCTGGAGTATAGGGGGAGGGGGCTACGAGCAGTACTTC
TRBV6-5	-	13	-	TRBJ1-5	CASSYSPYQPQHF	TGTGCCAGCAGTTACTCTCCATATCAGCCCCAGCATTTT
TRBV7-2	-	14	-	TRBJ2-2	CASSFRFVPGELFF	TGTGCCAGCAGTTTCCGTTTTGTCCCCGGGGAGCTGTTTTTT
TRBV3-1/TRBV3-2	-	16	-	TRBJ1-3	CASSPGGPSSGNTIYF	TGTGCCAGCAGCCCTGGAGGTCCATCCTCTGGAAACACCATATATTTT
TRBV10-2	-	13	-	TRBJ1-2	CASSGQWIYGYTF	TGCGCCAGCAGTGGACAGTGGATCTATGGCTACACCTTC
TRBV2	-	14	-	TRBJ2-3	CASSERFRADTQYF	TGTGCCAGCAGTGAACGGTTCAGGGCTGATACGCAGTATTTT
TRBV5-8	TRBD1	16	-	TRBJ2-3	CASSPQQGASTDTQYF	TGTGCCAGCAGCCCACAACAGGGGGCTAGCACAGATACGCAGTATTTT
TRBV4-3	-	15	-	TRBJ2-7	CASSQGARAVDEQYF	TGCGCCAGCAGCCAAGGGGCGAGGGCGGTCGACGAGCAGTACTTC
TRBV7-2	-	14	-	TRBJ2-7	CASRMDGIAGEQYF	TGTGCCAGCAGGATGGACGGGATCGCCGGGGAGCAGTACTTC
TRBV10-3	TRBD2	14	-	TRBJ2-1	CAITAGALYNEQFF	TGTGCCATCACAGCGGGGGCCCTATACAATGAGCAGTTCTTC
TRBV6-2/TRBV6-3	-	12	-	TRBJ2-7	CASSYMGHEQYF	TGTGCCAGCAGTTACATGGGGCACGAGCAGTACTTC